The next 30 T cell receptor beta chains were all read from a single sample in a study of blood T cells in healthy people across ages. Combining a sample-barcoded 5' primer with a J-beta primer mix, a second PCR ran for roughly 6 to 11 cycles. TCRdb recomputed calls from the 5' RACE reads with MiXCR, one row per CDR3 protein. The table includes roughly 1,000,000 distinct CDR3 sequences, about 25% detected once. These same data were also listed under a study on T cells of mothers and their children.

The sample taken for sequencing was blood. The receptors originated from a girl aged 2-9 years in good health.

J is TRBJ2-3 and V is TRBV7-2; weak D call: TRBD2 (5 bases). The germline CDR1 and CDR2 sequences are SGHTA and FQGNSA. CDR3 size: 15 residues. Between the trimmed V and J ends, which lost 3 bases and 2 bases, there was a span of 12 bases. In DNA, the CDR3 is TGTGCCAGCAGCTTTGTGAGCGGAAACACAGATACGCAGTATTTT. Its protein is CASSFVSGNTDTQYF. Together with reference TRBV7-2 and TRBJ2-3, the CDR3 gives the full variable domain: GAGVSQSPSNKVTEKGKDVELRCDPISGHTALYWYRQSLGQGLEFLIYFQGNSAPDKSGLPSDRFSAERTGGSVSTLTIQRTQQEDSAVYLCASSFVSGNTDTQYFGPGTRLTVL.

The genes are TRBV29-1 and TRBJ2-5, with D possibly being TRBD2 (6 bases). The J call may be mistaken, given a closer DNA end match to TRBJ2-1. Per the germline V gene, CDR1 is SQVTM and CDR2 is ANQGSEA. This CDR3 has 13 residues. The CDR3 nucleotides are TGCAGCGTGGAGGGAGCGGAGACGGGTGAGCAGTTCTTC. This translates into CSVEGAETGEQFF.

The chain is built from TRBV21-1 and TRBJ2-3; TRBD1 reflects the table's D call only, with no check against the DNA. TRBV21-1 is a pseudogene locus. This CDR3 comprises 12 residues. The CDR3 protein is CAGGYSTDTQYF. For the CDR3, the DNA is TGTGCCGGGGGCTACTCAACAGATACGCAGTATTTT.

CDR3 sequence (DNA): TGTGCCAGCAGCTCCCGGACAGGATTCTATGGCTACACCTTC. It yields the protein CASSSRTGFYGYTF. The gene calls are TRBV7-9 and TRBJ1-2, with 7 bases that match TRBD1. The length of the CDR3 is 14 residues. J was trimmed by 4 bases and V by 4 bases; bases with no gene match: 6. Germline CDR1 is SEHNR and CDR2 is FQNEAQ (reference sequence).

On this clonotype itself: The junction differs from germline at one of its ends, possibly a read error. The rearrangement links TRBV7-9 to TRBJ2-7, with D maybe TRBD2 (6 bases). The end of the DNA fits TRBJ2-5 better, so the J call may be wrong. The CDR3 consists of 14 residues. Germline V gene data show CDR1 as SEHNR and CDR2 as FQNEAQ (reference sequence). DNA for the CDR3: TGTGCCGGCAGTCACGGATATGGGGGGGAGACCCAGTACTTC. Protein product: CAGSHGYGGETQYF.

The V call is TRBV6-6, the J call TRBJ2-3; 9 bases map to TRBD2. The CDR3 consists of 16 residues. The ends lost 5 bases at V and 1 base at J; junction bases unmatched: 7. The germline V gene encodes CDR1 MNHNY and CDR2 SVGAGI (reference sequence). The CDR3 loop reads CASSLAGPLRTDTQYF. DNA of the CDR3: TGTGCCAGCAGTCTAGCGGGGCCTCTCCGCACAGATACGCAGTATTTT.

This clonotype was found a few times. CDR3 in DNA: TGTGCCAGCAGCGTAGGCGGAGGCATAGCCAAAAACATTCAGTACTTC. Translation gives CASSVGGGIAKNIQYF. This chain connects TRBV9 to TRBJ2-4, with D perhaps TRBD2 (5 bases). CDR3 length: 16 residues. V was shortened by 0 bases and J by 0 bases, with 10 bases between the two germline ends. Germline CDR1 reads SGDLS; CDR2 reads YYNGEE. Variable domain in full (rest from reference TRBV9 and TRBJ2-4): DSGVTQTPKHLITATGQRVTLRCSPRSGDLSVYWYQQSLDQGLQFLIQYYNGEERAKGNILERFSAQQFPDLHSELNLSSLELGDSALYFCASSVGGGIAKNIQYFGAGTRLSVL.

The gene calls are TRBV4-1 and TRBJ1-4; no reliable D call. CDR3 length: 15 amino acids. Per germline, CDR1 MGHRA and CDR2 YSYEKL. V was pared by 1 base and J by 0 bases, with 6 bases between. CDR3 region: CASSQGDATNEKLFF. The CDR3 DNA sequence: TGCGCCAGCAGCCAAGGTGACGCAACTAATGAAAAACTGTTTTTT.

The gene calls are TRBV29-1 and TRBJ2-3; D is unclear. CDR1 is SQVTM and CDR2 is ANQGSEA in the germline V gene. The CDR3 is 10 residues long. Trimming removed 7 bases from V and 5 bases from J, with 7 bases in between. CDR3 sequence reads: CSAVVDTQYF. The CDR3, as DNA: TGCAGCGCCGTAGTAGATACGCAGTATTTT.

This clonotype appeared a few times. V gene TRBV20-1 combines with J gene TRBJ2-3; 7 bases are a match to TRBD1. This CDR3 is built from 15 residues. V dropped 4 bases and J dropped 3; count of bases not matched to a gene: 10. Germline V CDR1 and CDR2: DFQATT, SNEGSKA (reference sequence). CDR3 protein: CSANLQGVLTDTQYF. CDR3 sequence (DNA): TGCAGTGCTAATTTGCAGGGGGTTCTGACAGATACGCAGTATTTT.

This clonotype was detected only a few times. The chain joins TRBV12-5 to TRBJ1-1; D unclear. Germline V gives CDR1 LGHNT, CDR2 FRNRAP. This CDR3 is built from 13 residues. V lost 3 bases to trimming and J lost 12 bases, with 17 bases between them. The CDR3 sequence: CASGFGELYQSFF. In DNA form, the CDR3 reads TGTGCTAGTGGTTTTGGGGAGTTGTATCAATCTTTCTTT.

The chain uses TRBV7-9 and TRBJ2-3; D is perhaps TRBD1 (7 bases). The CDR3 is 13 residues long. V shed 6 bases and J shed 6 bases, with 13 bases lying between them. Germline loops: CDR1 SEHNR, CDR2 FQNEAQ (reference sequence). The CDR3 loop reads CASSPPGGDTQYF. CDR3 bases: TGTGCCAGCAGTCCCCCAGGGGGGGATACGCAGTATTTT.

The chain couples TRBV7-2 to TRBJ2-5, with D tentatively TRBD1 (5 bases). Germline-derived CDR1 and CDR2 are SGHTA and FQGNSA. V was pared by 5 bases and J by 5 bases, with 18 bases between. This CDR3 is built from 15 residues. The CDR3, as DNA: TGTGCCAGCAGCCCGAACCCCAGGGTTCTGGAGACCCAGTACTTC. It specifies CASSPNPRVLETQYF.

The rearrangement uses TRBV7-8 and TRBJ1-2; D uncertain. The germline V and J ends were trimmed by 6 bases and 4 bases, with 12 bases remaining between them. The CDR3 is 13 amino acids. Germline V gene sequence: CDR1 SGHVS, CDR2 FQNEAQ. The CDR3 region is CASRRERAYGYTF. CDR3 DNA sequence: TGTGCCAGCAGACGTGAGAGGGCCTATGGCTACACCTTC.

This sequence joins TRBV29-1 and TRBJ2-7, with D possibly matching TRBD2 (7 bases). The V gene lost 4 bases and the J gene lost 2 bases, with 12 bases spanning the gap. The CDR3 is 13 amino acids. From germline, CDR1 is SQVTM and CDR2 ANQGSEA. The CDR3 DNA reads as TGCAGCGTTGGGGGGGGCCGAGCCTACGAGCAGTACTTC. Translated, it gives CSVGGGRAYEQYF.

The chain uses TRBV20-1 and TRBJ1-1; possible D gene TRBD1, 6 bases. This CDR3 is 14 amino acids long. The V gene lost 2 bases and the J gene lost 2 bases, with 12 bases spanning the gap. CDR1 is DFQATT, CDR2 SNEGSKA, per germline (reference sequence). The CDR3 nucleotides are TGCAGTGCTAGAATAAGGACAGCTAACACTGAAGCTTTCTTT. This codes for CSARIRTANTEAFF.

This clonotype was counted only a few times. The chain links TRBV7-9 to TRBJ2-7, with 10 bases identical to TRBD1. The V gene's germline CDR1 is SEHNR and CDR2 FQNEAQ (reference sequence). V lost 0 bases and J lost 1; bases outside the gene matches: 9. This CDR3 has 18 residues. CDR3 in amino acids: CASSLAGQGKSTSYEQYF. DNA for the CDR3: TGTGCCAGCAGCTTAGCGGGACAGGGGAAGAGCACATCCTACGAGCAGTACTTC. Full variable domain (remainder filled in from reference TRBV7-9 and TRBJ2-7): DTGVSQNPRHKITKRGQNVTFRCDPISEHNRLYWYRQTLGQGPEFLTYFQNEAQLEKSRLLSDRFSAERPKGSFSTLEIQRTEQGDSAMYLCASSLAGQGKSTSYEQYFGPGTRLTVT.

This clonotype was observed a few times. This chain joins TRBV5-1 and TRBJ2-3; TRBD2 aligns across 9 bases. V dropped 4 bases and J dropped 2; count of bases not matched to a gene: 5. This CDR3 contains 15 residues. Germline lookup yields CDR1 SGHRS and CDR2 YFSETQ. The CDR3, as DNA: TGCGCCAGCAGCATGACTAGCGGAGACACAGATACGCAGTATTTT. This translates into CASSMTSGDTDTQYF.

The chain employs TRBV12-3 or TRBV12-4 and TRBJ1-1; a weak D match, TRBD1 (5 bases). V was pared by 9 bases and J by 14 bases, with 19 bases between. The CDR3 is 11 amino acids. The CDR3 DNA follows: TGTGCCAGTGGAGGAACAGGTCGGGACTTCTTT. Its translation: CASGGTGRDFF.

This sequence joins TRBV10-3 and TRBJ2-5, with D tentatively TRBD2 (5 bases). The DNA end is more similar to TRBJ2-1, so the J call may be wrong. This CDR3 contains 13 residues. From germline, CDR1 is ENHRY and CDR2 SYGVKD. CDR3 coding DNA: TGTGCCATCAACCCGGACCGCACCAGCGGGCAGTTCTTC. It is translated as CAINPDRTSGQFF.

The table lists this clonotype with many counts. The genes are TRBV9 and TRBJ1-1; the D is unclear. Trimming stripped 0 bases from V and 6 bases from J, with 6 bases between. Germline lookup yields CDR1 SGDLS and CDR2 YYNGEE. The CDR3 spans 12 residues. Here the CDR3 reads CASSVGDSEAFF. DNA for the CDR3: TGTGCCAGCAGCGTAGGCGACTCTGAAGCTTTCTTT.

The V and J genes are TRBV20-1 and TRBJ2-2; 8 nucleotides match TRBD2. The CDR3 spans 15 residues. J lost 6 bases, V lost 6 bases, and 12 bases had no gene match. Germline V gene data show CDR1 as DFQATT and CDR2 as SNEGSKA (reference sequence). The CDR3 sequence is CSALRGGHRAGELFF. For the CDR3, the DNA is TGCAGTGCCTTACGGGGGGGCCATAGGGCCGGGGAGCTGTTTTTT.

The chain has TRBV29-1 and TRBJ2-1, with 11 bases matching TRBD2. Germline V CDR1 and CDR2: SQVTM, ANQGSEA. V lost 5 bases and J lost 8; bases outside the gene matches: 17. The CDR3 is 17 amino acids. This chain's CDR3 is CSVYRLPLAGVSYEQFF. The DNA for the CDR3 is TGCAGCGTTTACCGACTTCCACTAGCGGGAGTGTCGTATGAGCAGTTCTTC.

The rearrangement links TRBV20-1 to TRBJ2-7, with 11 bases that match TRBD2. Germline CDR1 and CDR2: DFQATT and SNEGSKA (reference sequence). CDR3 size: 14 residues. The CDR3 protein is CSAEGTSGTYEQYF. The CDR3 region has the DNA TGCAGCGCCGAAGGGACTAGCGGAACCTACGAGCAGTACTTC.

This chain joins TRBV7-9 and TRBJ2-5; TRBD1 matches 8 bases. Germline loops: CDR1 SEHNR, CDR2 FQNEAQ (reference sequence). This CDR3 spans 14 amino acids. V shed 1 base and J 6 bases; nucleotides not matched to a gene: 4. CDR3 sequence (DNA): TGTGCCAGCAGCTTAGAAAGGGACAGGAAGACCCAGTACTTC. Its translation: CASSLERDRKTQYF.

V and J are TRBV6-6 and TRBJ2-2; D gene unclear. The CDR3 consists of 13 residues. V lost 2 bases and J 9 bases, leaving 10 bases between the germline ends. CDR1 MNHNY and CDR2 SVGAGI come from the germline V gene (reference sequence). The CDR3 reads CASSYLLGRELFF. The CDR3 coding sequence is TGTGCCAGCAGTTACCTTCTGGGCAGGGAGCTGTTTTTT.

This chain links TRBV4-1 with TRBJ2-5; D is unresolved. This CDR3 comprises 14 residues. The V gene's germline CDR1 is MGHRA and CDR2 YSYEKL. Trimming took 4 bases from V and 2 from J, leaving 11 bases between them. CDR3 nucleotides: TGCGCCAGCAGCCTGTATGGCTATCAAGAGACCCAGTACTTC. This gives the protein CASSLYGYQETQYF.

This clonotype appeared a few times. The chain couples TRBV15 to TRBJ2-5; 7 bases line up with TRBD1. The DNA end is a closer match to TRBJ2-7, so the J assignment may be wrong. Germline V gives CDR1 LNHNV, CDR2 YYDKDF (reference sequence). This CDR3 region has 16 residues. CDR3: CATGTAYSSSSYEQYF. CDR3 DNA: TGTGCCACCGGGACAGCATACTCCTCAAGCTCCTACGAGCAGTACTTC.

V usage is TRBV6-5 and J usage is TRBJ2-1; TRBD1 or TRBD2 may be the D gene (5 bases each). Per germline, CDR1 MNHEY and CDR2 SVGAGI. CDR3 size: 15 residues. V was pared by 6 bases and J by 11 bases, with 23 bases between. CDR3 sequence: CASSLFRGPPSKQFF. The CDR3 DNA reads TGTGCCAGCAGCCTCTTCCGGGGCCCCCCTTCAAAGCAGTTCTTC.

This clonotype was recorded once. V and J are TRBV28 and TRBJ1-2; D unclear. Germline loops: CDR1 MDHEN, CDR2 SYDVKM. Trimming removed 8 bases from V and 8 bases from J, with 12 bases in between. CDR3 size: 11 residues. This chain's CDR3 is CASQATLGYTF. CDR3 sequence (DNA): TGTGCCAGCCAAGCGACACTAGGCTACACCTTC.